This T cell receptor (beta chain) was sequenced during a study of control samples from healthy donors and cancer patients. The germline gives CDR1 DFQATT, CDR2 SNEGSKA (reference sequence). The CDR3 spans 13 residues. V dropped 3 bases and J dropped 0 bases, with 5 bases sitting between them. Produced via immunoSEQ multiplex PCR; TCRdb's table is partial and in-frame only. The sample shows around 120,000 clones, 70% to 90% of them seen only once. Input material: blood. The clonotype was recovered from a woman between 65 and 79 years old in good health. The chain employs TRBV20-1 and TRBJ2-2, with unresolved D. The CDR3 is CSASLANTGELFF. The CDR3 DNA reads TGCAGTGCTAGTCTAGCGAACACCGGGGAGCTGTTTTTT.